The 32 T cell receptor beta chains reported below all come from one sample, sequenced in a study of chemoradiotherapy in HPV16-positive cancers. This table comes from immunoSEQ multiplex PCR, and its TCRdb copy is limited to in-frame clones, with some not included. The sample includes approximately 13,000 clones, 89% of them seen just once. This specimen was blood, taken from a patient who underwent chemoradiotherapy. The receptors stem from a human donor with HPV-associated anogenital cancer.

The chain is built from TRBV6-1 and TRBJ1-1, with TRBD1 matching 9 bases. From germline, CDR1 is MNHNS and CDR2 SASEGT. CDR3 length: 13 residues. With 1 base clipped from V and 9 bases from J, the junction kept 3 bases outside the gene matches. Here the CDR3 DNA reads TGTGCCAGCAGTGAAGTAACAGGGGGCAAAGCTTTCTTT. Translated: CASSEVTGGKAFF.

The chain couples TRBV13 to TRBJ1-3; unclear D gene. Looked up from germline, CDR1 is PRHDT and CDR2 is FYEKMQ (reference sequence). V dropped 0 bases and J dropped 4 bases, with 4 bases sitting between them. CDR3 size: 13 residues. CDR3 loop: CASSLGEGNTIYF. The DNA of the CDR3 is TGTGCCAGCAGCTTAGGTGAGGGAAACACCATATATTTT.

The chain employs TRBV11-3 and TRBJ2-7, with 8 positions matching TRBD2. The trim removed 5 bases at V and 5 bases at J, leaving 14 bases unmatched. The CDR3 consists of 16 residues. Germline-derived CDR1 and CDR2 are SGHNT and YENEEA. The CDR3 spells CASSPRGSGRIHEQYF. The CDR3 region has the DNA TGTGCCAGCAGCCCAAGGGGCAGCGGGAGAATCCACGAGCAGTACTTC. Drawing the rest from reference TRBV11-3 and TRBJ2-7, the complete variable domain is EAGVVQSPRYKIIEKKQPVAFWCNPISGHNTLYWYLQNLGQGPELLIRYENEEAVDDSQLPKDRFSAERLKGVDSTLKIQPAELGDSAVYLCASSPRGSGRIHEQYFGPGTRLTVT.

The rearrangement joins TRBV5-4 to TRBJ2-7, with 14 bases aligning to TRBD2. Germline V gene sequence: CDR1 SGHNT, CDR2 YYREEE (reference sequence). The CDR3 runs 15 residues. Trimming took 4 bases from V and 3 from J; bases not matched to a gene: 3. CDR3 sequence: CASSTGLAGVYEQYF. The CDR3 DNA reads TGTGCCAGCAGCACGGGACTAGCGGGAGTCTACGAGCAGTACTTC.

In nucleotides, the CDR3 is TGTGCCAGCAGCTTGGACAGGGGAAACACAGATACGCAGTATTTT. It codes for CASSLDRGNTDTQYF. This chain joins TRBV11-2 and TRBJ2-3; 9 positions match TRBD1. The CDR3 runs to 15 residues. V was clipped by 3 bases and J by 2 bases; unmatched bases: 3. The germline gives CDR1 SGHAT, CDR2 FQNNGV.

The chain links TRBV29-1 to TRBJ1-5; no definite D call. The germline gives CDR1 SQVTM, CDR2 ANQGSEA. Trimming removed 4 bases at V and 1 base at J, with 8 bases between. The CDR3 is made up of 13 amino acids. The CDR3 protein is CSVGQRSNQPQHF. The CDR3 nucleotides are TGCAGCGTTGGGCAGAGGAGCAATCAGCCCCAGCATTTT.

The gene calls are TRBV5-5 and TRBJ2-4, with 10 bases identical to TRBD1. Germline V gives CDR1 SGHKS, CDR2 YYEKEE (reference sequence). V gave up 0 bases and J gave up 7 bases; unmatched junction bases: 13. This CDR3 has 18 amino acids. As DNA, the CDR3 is TGTGCCAGCAGCTTGGGAACTTTCGGGACAGGGGATAGGAACATTCAGTACTTC. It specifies CASSLGTFGTGDRNIQYF.

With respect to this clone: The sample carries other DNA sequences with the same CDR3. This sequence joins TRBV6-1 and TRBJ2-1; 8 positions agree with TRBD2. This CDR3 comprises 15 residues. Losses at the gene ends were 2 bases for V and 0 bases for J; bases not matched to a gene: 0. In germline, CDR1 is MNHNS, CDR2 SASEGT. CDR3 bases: TGTGCCAGCAGTGAAAGCGGGGGCTCCTACAATGAGCAGTTCTTC. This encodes CASSESGGSYNEQFF.

The CDR3 nucleotides are TGTGCCAGCAGTGAAGTGGGGTATAATGGCTACACCTTC. Its translation: CASSEVGYNGYTF. The chain carries TRBV2 and TRBJ1-2, with unresolved D. V shed 1 base and J shed 6 bases, with 9 bases lying between them. The CDR3 sequence is 13 residues long. Germline-derived CDR1 and CDR2 are SNHLY and FYNNEI.

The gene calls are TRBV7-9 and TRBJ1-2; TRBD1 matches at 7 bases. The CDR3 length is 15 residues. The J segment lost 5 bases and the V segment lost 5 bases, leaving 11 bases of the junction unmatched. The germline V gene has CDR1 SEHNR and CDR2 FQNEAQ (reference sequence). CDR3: CASSQRDSRSYGYTF. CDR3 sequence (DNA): TGTGCCAGCAGCCAACGGGACAGCAGGTCATATGGCTACACCTTC.

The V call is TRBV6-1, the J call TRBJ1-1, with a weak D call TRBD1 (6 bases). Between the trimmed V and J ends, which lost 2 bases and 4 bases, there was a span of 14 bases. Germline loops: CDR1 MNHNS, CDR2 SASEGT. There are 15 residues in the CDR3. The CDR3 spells CASSEWGALSTEAFF. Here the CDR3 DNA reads TGTGCCAGCAGTGAATGGGGGGCCCTGAGCACTGAAGCTTTCTTT.

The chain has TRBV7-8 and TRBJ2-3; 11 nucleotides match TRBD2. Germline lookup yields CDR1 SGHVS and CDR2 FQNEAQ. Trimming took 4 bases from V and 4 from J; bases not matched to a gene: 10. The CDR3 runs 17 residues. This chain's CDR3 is CASSSRHSGRAADTQYF. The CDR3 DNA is TGTGCCAGCAGCTCTCGTCATAGCGGGAGGGCCGCAGATACGCAGTATTTT.

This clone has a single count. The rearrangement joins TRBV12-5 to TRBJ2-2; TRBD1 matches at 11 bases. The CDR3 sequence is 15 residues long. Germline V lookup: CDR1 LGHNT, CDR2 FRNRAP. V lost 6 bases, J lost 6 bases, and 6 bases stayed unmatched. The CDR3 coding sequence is TGTGCTAGTGGGGGGGGACAGGGGGTCCCCGGGGAGCTGTTTTTT. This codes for CASGGGQGVPGELFF.

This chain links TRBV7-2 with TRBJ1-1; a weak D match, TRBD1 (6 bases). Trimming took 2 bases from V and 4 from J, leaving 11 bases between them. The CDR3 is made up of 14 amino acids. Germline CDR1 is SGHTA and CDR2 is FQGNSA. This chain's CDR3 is CASSLSAGVTEAFF. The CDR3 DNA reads TGTGCCAGCAGCTTATCGGCAGGGGTCACTGAAGCTTTCTTT.

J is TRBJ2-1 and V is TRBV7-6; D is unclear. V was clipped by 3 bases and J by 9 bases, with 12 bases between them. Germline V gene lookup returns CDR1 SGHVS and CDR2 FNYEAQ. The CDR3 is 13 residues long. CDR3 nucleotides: TGTGCCAGCAGCTTCGAGCGAAGAGGTGAGCAGTTCTTC. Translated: CASSFERRGEQFF.

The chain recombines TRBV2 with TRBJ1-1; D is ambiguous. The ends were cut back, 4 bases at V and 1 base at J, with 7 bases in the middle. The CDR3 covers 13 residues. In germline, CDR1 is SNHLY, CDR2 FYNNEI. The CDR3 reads CASSVAENTEAFF. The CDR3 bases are TGTGCCAGCAGTGTTGCAGAGAACACTGAAGCTTTCTTT.

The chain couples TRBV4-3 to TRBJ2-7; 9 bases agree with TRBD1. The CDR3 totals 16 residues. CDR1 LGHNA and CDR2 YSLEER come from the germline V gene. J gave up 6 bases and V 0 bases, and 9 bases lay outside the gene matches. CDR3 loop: CASSQEPGQGSSEQYF. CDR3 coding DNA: TGCGCCAGCAGCCAAGAGCCGGGACAGGGTAGCTCCGAGCAGTACTTC.

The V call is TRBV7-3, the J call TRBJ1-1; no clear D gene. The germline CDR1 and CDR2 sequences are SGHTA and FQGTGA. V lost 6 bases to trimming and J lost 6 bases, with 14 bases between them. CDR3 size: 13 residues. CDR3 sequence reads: CASSLSSGAEAFF. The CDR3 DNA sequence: TGTGCCAGCAGTTTATCCTCCGGGGCTGAAGCTTTCTTT.

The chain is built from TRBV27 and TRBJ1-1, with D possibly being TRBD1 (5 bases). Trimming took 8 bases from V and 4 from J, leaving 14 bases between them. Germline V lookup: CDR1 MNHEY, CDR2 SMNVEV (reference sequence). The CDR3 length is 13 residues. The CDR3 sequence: CASSKGFGTEAFF. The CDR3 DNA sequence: TGTGCCAGCTCAAAGGGGTTTGGCACTGAAGCTTTCTTT.

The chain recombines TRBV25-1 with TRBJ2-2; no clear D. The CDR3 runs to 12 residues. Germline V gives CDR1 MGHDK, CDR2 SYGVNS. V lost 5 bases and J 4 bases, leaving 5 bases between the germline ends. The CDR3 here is CASSPSTGELFF. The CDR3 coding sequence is TGTGCCAGCAGTCCTTCCACCGGGGAGCTGTTTTTT.

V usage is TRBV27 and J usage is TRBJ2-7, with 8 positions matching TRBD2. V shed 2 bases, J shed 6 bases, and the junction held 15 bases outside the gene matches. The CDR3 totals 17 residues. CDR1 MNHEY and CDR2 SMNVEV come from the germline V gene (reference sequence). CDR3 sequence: CASSLDPSPGGPSEQYF. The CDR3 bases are TGTGCCAGCAGTTTAGACCCCTCCCCGGGAGGGCCCTCCGAGCAGTACTTC.

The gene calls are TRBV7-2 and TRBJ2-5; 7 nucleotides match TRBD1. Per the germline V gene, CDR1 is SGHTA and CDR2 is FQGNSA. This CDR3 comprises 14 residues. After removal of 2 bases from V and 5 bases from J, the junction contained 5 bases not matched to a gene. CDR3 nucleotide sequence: TGTGCCAGCAGCTTAAGACAGGGCGGGGAGACCCAGTACTTC. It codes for CASSLRQGGETQYF.

The CDR3 DNA is TGTGCCAGCAGCCAATCGAGGAGCAGCTCCTATAATTCACCCCTCCACTTT. It yields the protein CASSQSRSSSYNSPLHF. The chain joins TRBV16 to TRBJ1-6; D uncertain. The CDR3 runs to 17 residues. V gave up 0 bases and J gave up 0 bases, with 9 bases separating them. Germline CDR1 and CDR2: KGHSY and FQNENV.

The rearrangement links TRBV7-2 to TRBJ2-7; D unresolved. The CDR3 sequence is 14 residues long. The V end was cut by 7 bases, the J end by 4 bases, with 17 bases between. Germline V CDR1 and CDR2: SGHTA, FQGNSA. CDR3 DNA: TGTGCCAGCATGATGTCGGGCCAGCCATACGAGCAGTACTTC. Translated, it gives CASMMSGQPYEQYF.

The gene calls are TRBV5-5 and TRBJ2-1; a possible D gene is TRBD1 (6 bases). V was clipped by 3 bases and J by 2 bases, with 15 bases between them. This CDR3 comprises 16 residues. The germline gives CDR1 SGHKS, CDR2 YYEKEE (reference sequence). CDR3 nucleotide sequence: TGTGCCAGCAGCTGGATCCAGGGGTCTGCCTACAATGAGCAGTTCTTC. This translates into CASSWIQGSAYNEQFF.

DNA of the CDR3: TGTGCCAGCAGCTTAGGGGGACAGAACCTCTACAATGAGCAGTTCTTC. This encodes CASSLGGQNLYNEQFF. The gene calls are TRBV11-2 and TRBJ2-1, with TRBD1 matching 7 bases. The CDR3 length is 16 residues. Germline trimming cut 1 base from V and 3 bases from J; bases unmatched to any gene: 6. From germline, CDR1 is SGHAT and CDR2 FQNNGV.

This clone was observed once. The CDR3 coding sequence is TGTGCCAGCAGCTTTGACAGGGCAAACGAGCAGTACTTC. The encoded protein is CASSFDRANEQYF. The J gene is TRBJ2-5, the V gene TRBV5-6, with 7 bases matching TRBD1. The J call may be faulty, since TRBJ2-7 better matches the DNA end. Germline-derived CDR1 and CDR2 are SGHDT and YYEEEE. The CDR3 runs 13 residues.

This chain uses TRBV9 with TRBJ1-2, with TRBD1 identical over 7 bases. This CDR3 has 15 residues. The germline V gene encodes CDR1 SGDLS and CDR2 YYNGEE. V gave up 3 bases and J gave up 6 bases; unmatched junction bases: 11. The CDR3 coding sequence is TGTGCCAGCAGCGGAGACAGGGCGGGAGGAGATGGCTACACCTTC. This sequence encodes CASSGDRAGGDGYTF.

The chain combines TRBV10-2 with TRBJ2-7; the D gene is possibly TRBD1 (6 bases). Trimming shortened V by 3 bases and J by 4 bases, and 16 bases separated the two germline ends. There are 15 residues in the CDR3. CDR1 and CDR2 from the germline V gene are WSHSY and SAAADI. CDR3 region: CASSDETGLPYEQYF. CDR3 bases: TGCGCCAGCAGTGATGAGACAGGTTTGCCGTACGAGCAGTACTTC.

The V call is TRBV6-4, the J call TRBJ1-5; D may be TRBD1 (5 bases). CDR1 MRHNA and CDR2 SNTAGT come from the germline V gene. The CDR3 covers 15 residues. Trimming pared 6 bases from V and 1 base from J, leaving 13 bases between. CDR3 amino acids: CASSPVGGSNQPQHF. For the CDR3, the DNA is TGTGCCAGCAGCCCCGTGGGGGGAAGCAATCAGCCCCAGCATTTT.

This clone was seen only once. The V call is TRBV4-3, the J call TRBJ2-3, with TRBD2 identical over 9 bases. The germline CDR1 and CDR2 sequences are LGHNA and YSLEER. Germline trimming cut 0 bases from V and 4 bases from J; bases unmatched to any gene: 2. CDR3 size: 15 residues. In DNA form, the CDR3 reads TGCGCCAGCAGCCAAGATCGCGGGGGGGCAGATACGCAGTATTTT. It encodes CASSQDRGGADTQYF.

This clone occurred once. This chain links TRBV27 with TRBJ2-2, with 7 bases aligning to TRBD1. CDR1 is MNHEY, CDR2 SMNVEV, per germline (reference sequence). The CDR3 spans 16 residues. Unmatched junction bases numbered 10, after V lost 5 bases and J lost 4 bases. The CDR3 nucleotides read TGTGCCAGCAGTCTACAAGGACAGGTCCGCACCGGGGAGCTGTTTTTT. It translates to CASSLQGQVRTGELFF.